This entry lists 27 T cell receptor beta chains sequenced from one sample in a study of T cell responses to AZD1222 COVID-19 vaccine. The data were produced by immunoSEQ multiplex PCR, yet TCRdb's version contains in-frame clones alone and is incomplete. The table records 90,000 to 140,000 clones, 89% of them present only once. The sequencing here drew on peripheral blood, taken 28 days after the second AZD1222 dose. Source of these receptors: an adult who received the AZD1222 COVID-19 vaccine.

This clone was observed a single time. The chain couples TRBV19 to TRBJ1-2; D is undetermined. CDR3 size: 13 residues. The germline V and J ends were trimmed by 0 bases and 0 bases, with 2 bases remaining between them. Germline V lookup: CDR1 LNHDA, CDR2 SQIVND (reference sequence). The CDR3 DNA is TGTGCCAGTAGTATAGACCCTAACTATGGCTACACCTTC. It specifies CASSIDPNYGYTF. Together with reference TRBV19 and TRBJ1-2, the CDR3 gives the full variable domain: DGGITQSPKYLFRKEGQNVTLSCEQNLNHDAMYWYRQDPGQGLRLIYYSQIVNDFQKGDIAEGYSVSREKKESFPLTVTSAQKNPTAFYLCASSIDPNYGYTFGSGTRLTVV.

The V gene is TRBV6-2 or TRBV6-3, the J gene TRBJ2-1; 14 nucleotides match TRBD2. V lost 3 bases, J lost 8 bases, and 15 bases stayed unmatched. This CDR3 has 19 residues. Germline-derived CDR1 and CDR2 are MNHEY and SVGEGT. CDR3 DNA sequence: TGTGCCAGCAGTTATTCCCTTCGACTAGCGGGAGGGCGGGCGTATGAGCAGTTCTTC. The encoded protein is CASSYSLRLAGGRAYEQFF.

J is TRBJ1-2 and V is TRBV24-1; 8 positions match TRBD1. The junction had 4 bases not matched to a gene; V was cut back by 4 bases and J by 4 bases. In germline, CDR1 is KGHDR, CDR2 SFDVKD. The CDR3 totals 14 residues. The CDR3 DNA reads as TGTGCCACCAGTGACCCGGACAGGGCCTATGGCTACACCTTC. The encoded protein is CATSDPDRAYGYTF.

The chain couples TRBV5-4 to TRBJ2-1, with 7 bases fitting TRBD1. V was clipped by 0 bases and J by 0 bases; unmatched bases: 15. Germline loops: CDR1 SGHNT, CDR2 YYREEE (reference sequence). The CDR3 spans 20 residues. CDR3 DNA: TGTGCCAGCAGCTTGGACCTGACAGGGACCAGCAGAGGCTCCTACAATGAGCAGTTCTTC. Encoded protein: CASSLDLTGTSRGSYNEQFF.

In its sample, this clone was seen once. The genes are TRBV3-1 (or the pseudogene TRBV3-2) and TRBJ1-2; TRBD1 matches at 8 bases. This CDR3 is built from 14 residues. Germline-derived CDR1 and CDR2 are LGHDT and YNNKEL (reference sequence). Unmatched junction bases numbered 5, after V lost 1 base and J lost 7 bases. The CDR3 sequence is CASSQATGVSGYTF. The CDR3 DNA is TGTGCCAGCAGCCAAGCGACAGGGGTTTCTGGCTACACCTTC.

The CDR3 loop is CASRFWGASSYNSPLHF. As DNA, the CDR3 is TGTGCCAGCAGATTTTGGGGCGCGAGCTCCTATAATTCACCCCTCCACTTT. V usage is TRBV11-2 and J usage is TRBJ1-6; D possibly corresponds to TRBD1 (5 bases). Germline CDR1 SGHAT, CDR2 FQNNGV. The V end was cut by 6 bases, the J end by 0 bases, with 15 bases between. The CDR3 spans 17 residues. The entire variable domain, with the rest obtained from reference TRBV11-2 and TRBJ1-6, is as follows: EAGVAQSPRYKIIEKRQSVAFWCNPISGHATLYWYQQILGQGPKLLIQFQNNGVVDDSQLPKDRFSAERLKGVDSTLKIQPAKLEDSAVYLCASRFWGASSYNSPLHFGNGTRLTVT.

The chain combines TRBV7-8 with TRBJ2-7; 8 bases line up with TRBD2. The germline gives CDR1 SGHVS, CDR2 FQNEAQ. This CDR3 has 15 amino acids. V lost 1 base and J lost 6; bases outside the gene matches: 8. CDR3 in DNA: TGTGCCAGCAGCTTAGAACCGGGAGGGCCTTTCGAGCAGTACTTC. This translates into CASSLEPGGPFEQYF.

The chain combines TRBV6-5 with TRBJ1-2; D may be TRBD1 (5 bases). CDR1 MNHEY and CDR2 SVGAGI come from the germline V gene. The length of the CDR3 is 15 residues. V gave up 0 bases and J gave up 4 bases, with 12 bases separating them. This CDR3 is CASSYSTRERYGYTF. The CDR3 nucleotides read TGTGCCAGCAGTTACTCGACCAGGGAACGCTATGGCTACACCTTC.

The chain has TRBV7-2 and TRBJ1-1; the D gene is possibly TRBD1 (5 bases). Trimming stripped 1 base from V and 1 base from J, with 10 bases between. Germline V gene sequence: CDR1 SGHTA, CDR2 FQGNSA. The CDR3 contains 15 residues. CDR3 region: CASSLGGVANTEAFF. CDR3 in DNA: TGTGCCAGCAGCTTAGGGGGGGTGGCGAACACTGAAGCTTTCTTT.

The V gene is TRBV27, the J gene TRBJ1-2, with D possibly TRBD1 on 6 matching bases. Germline CDR1 reads MNHEY; CDR2 reads SMNVEV (reference sequence). The CDR3 covers 16 residues. V gave up 0 bases and J gave up 3 bases, with 14 bases separating them. The CDR3 here is CASSLSAGALYYGYTF. The CDR3 region has the DNA TGTGCCAGCAGTTTATCGGCGGGGGCGCTTTACTATGGCTACACCTTC.

This clone has a single count. The chain is built from TRBV19 and TRBJ2-1; D perhaps matches TRBD1 (6 bases). CDR3 length equals 15 residues. From germline, CDR1 is LNHDA and CDR2 SQIVND (reference sequence). Trimming removed 3 bases at V and 6 bases at J, with 15 bases between. Here the CDR3 reads CASSIHRVPANEQFF. In nucleotides, the CDR3 is TGTGCCAGTAGTATTCACAGGGTCCCCGCCAATGAGCAGTTCTTC.

This clone was observed a few times. The V call is TRBV28, the J call TRBJ2-3; TRBD2 aligns across 7 bases. CDR1 and CDR2 from the germline V gene are MDHEN and SYDVKM. CDR3 length: 16 amino acids. V was pared by 5 bases and J by 7 bases, with 15 bases of the junction left unmatched. The DNA for the CDR3 is TGTGCCAGCAGTCCTTCTAATAAGGGGCGGGGGAATACGCAGTATTTT. This encodes CASSPSNKGRGNTQYF.

V gene TRBV29-1 combines with J gene TRBJ2-7, with 7 positions matching TRBD1. Germline V gene sequence: CDR1 SQVTM, CDR2 ANQGSEA. The CDR3 spans 13 residues. V lost 4 bases, J lost 1 base, and 4 bases stayed unmatched. The CDR3 reads CSVGGGPSYEQYF. DNA for the CDR3: TGCAGCGTTGGAGGGGGCCCGTCCTACGAGCAGTACTTC.

The rearrangement uses TRBV27 and TRBJ1-6; 9 bases line up with TRBD1. Germline assignment: CDR1 MNHEY and CDR2 SMNVEV (reference sequence). The junction had 6 bases not matched to a gene; V was cut back by 7 bases and J by 8 bases. The CDR3 length is 14 residues. CDR3 residues: CASTRTGVDSPLHF. The CDR3, as DNA: TGTGCCAGCACCAGGACAGGGGTGGATTCACCCCTCCACTTT.

The rearrangement joins TRBV25-1 to TRBJ2-7, with 10 bases fitting TRBD2. Per germline, CDR1 MGHDK and CDR2 SYGVNS. With V trimmed by 8 bases and J by 4 bases, 8 bases remained unmatched. The CDR3 has 14 amino acids. CDR3 in DNA: TGTGCCAGCCGGAACTCAGCGGGAGGGTACGAGCAGTACTTC. It encodes CASRNSAGGYEQYF.

The chain has TRBV14 and TRBJ2-2, with unresolved D. V lost 0 bases and J lost 5, with 10 bases in between. The length of the CDR3 is 15 residues. In germline, CDR1 is SGHDN, CDR2 FVKESK. This CDR3 reads CASSQDLPATGELFF. DNA of the CDR3: TGTGCCAGCAGCCAAGATCTACCCGCAACCGGGGAGCTGTTTTTT. Full variable domain (remainder filled in from reference TRBV14 and TRBJ2-2): EAGVTQFPSHSVIEKGQTVTLRCDPISGHDNLYWYRRVMGKEIKFLLHFVKESKQDESGMPNNRFLAERTGGTYSTLKVQPAELEDSGVYFCASSQDLPATGELFFGEGSRLTVL.

The rearrangement uses TRBV7-2 and TRBJ2-3; 9 positions match TRBD2. CDR1 is SGHTA and CDR2 is FQGNSA in the germline V gene. The CDR3 sequence is 15 residues long. Unmatched junction bases numbered 4, after V lost 5 bases and J lost 1 base. The CDR3 spells CASSKWTSGTDTQYF. The CDR3 region has the DNA TGTGCCAGCAGCAAATGGACTAGCGGCACAGATACGCAGTATTTT. Filled out from reference TRBV7-2 and TRBJ2-3, the complete variable domain reads GAGVSQSPSNKVTEKGKDVELRCDPISGHTALYWYRQSLGQGLEFLIYFQGNSAPDKSGLPSDRFSAERTGGSVSTLTIQRTQQEDSAVYLCASSKWTSGTDTQYFGPGTRLTVL.

This clone has only one observation. CDR3 sequence: CASSFAPGFGQPQHF. CDR3 nucleotide sequence: TGTGCCAGCAGCTTTGCTCCAGGGTTTGGCCAGCCCCAGCATTTT. The rearrangement links TRBV5-4 to TRBJ1-5, with TRBD1 as a possible D gene (5 bases). The germline V and J ends were trimmed by 2 bases and 7 bases, with 16 bases remaining between them. The CDR3 has 15 amino acids. Germline CDR1 reads SGHNT; CDR2 reads YYREEE (reference sequence).

The chain recombines TRBV11-2 with TRBJ2-3; D gene unclear. With 4 bases removed from V and 4 bases from J, the gap between germline ends came to 9 bases. Germline-derived CDR1 and CDR2 are SGHAT and FQNNGV. The CDR3 has 13 amino acids. The CDR3 region has the DNA TGTGCCAGCAGCTGGCGGACGGCAGATACGCAGTATTTT. Its translation is CASSWRTADTQYF.

The chain combines TRBV6-5 with TRBJ1-3; D is perhaps TRBD1 (6 bases). Trimming removed 6 bases at V and 2 bases at J, with 11 bases between. The germline gives CDR1 MNHEY, CDR2 SVGAGI. The CDR3 is 14 amino acids. CDR3 nucleotide sequence: TGTGCCAGCAGGAAACAGGGAACTGGAAACACCATATATTTT. Translated: CASRKQGTGNTIYF.

This clone is a singleton in its sample. The chain has TRBV19 and TRBJ2-1; 10 bases agree with TRBD2. Looked up from germline, CDR1 is LNHDA and CDR2 is SQIVND (reference sequence). This CDR3 has 16 residues. V gave up 0 bases and J gave up 9 bases; unmatched junction bases: 8. CDR3: CASSIEASGSQGEQFF. The CDR3, as DNA: TGTGCCAGTAGTATAGAGGCTAGCGGGAGCCAAGGTGAGCAGTTCTTC.

The V and J genes are TRBV7-9 and TRBJ2-7; 7 bases fit TRBD1. There are 16 residues in the CDR3. Germline CDR1 SEHNR, CDR2 FQNEAQ (reference sequence). V lost 5 bases and J lost 2; bases outside the gene matches: 12. Here the CDR3 reads CASSASRDSAPYEQYF. The CDR3 DNA reads TGTGCCAGCAGCGCCAGCCGGGACAGCGCACCCTACGAGCAGTACTTC.

V usage is TRBV27 and J usage is TRBJ1-5, with D maybe TRBD1 (6 bases). The CDR3 runs to 14 residues. Between the trimmed V and J ends, which lost 6 bases and 6 bases, there was a span of 15 bases. Looked up from germline, CDR1 is MNHEY and CDR2 is SMNVEV (reference sequence). CDR3 nucleotide sequence: TGTGCCAGCAGCCCGGGGGCGTTAAGTCAGCCCCAGCATTTT. Amino acid sequence: CASSPGALSQPQHF.

The rearrangement joins TRBV4-3 to TRBJ1-2, with 7 bases fitting TRBD1. The CDR3 spans 15 residues. CDR1 and CDR2 (germline): LGHNA, YSLEER. With V trimmed by 1 base and J by 4 bases, 6 bases remained unmatched. DNA for the CDR3: TGCGCCAGCAGCCAAGTGGAGACAGGGATCTATGGCTACACCTTC. Translation: CASSQVETGIYGYTF.

V usage is TRBV3-1 (or the pseudogene TRBV3-2) and J usage is TRBJ1-6, with D unresolved. The CDR3 consists of 13 residues. V shed 0 bases and J shed 9 bases, with 6 bases lying between them. Germline assignment: CDR1 LGHDT and CDR2 YNNKEL (reference sequence). For the CDR3, the DNA is TGTGCCAGCAGCCAAGATTTAAGTTCACCCCTCCACTTT. Its protein product is CASSQDLSSPLHF.

This clone was detected only once. This chain joins TRBV6-5 and TRBJ2-7, with D possibly TRBD2 on 5 matching bases. This CDR3 region has 15 residues. Germline CDR1 reads MNHEY; CDR2 reads SVGAGI. Trimming pared 8 bases from V and 3 bases from J, leaving 20 bases between. CDR3 loop: CASGLERKPLYEQYF. CDR3 nucleotides: TGTGCCAGCGGGTTAGAGCGGAAACCCCTCTACGAGCAGTACTTC.

The CDR3 bases are TGTGCCAGCAGCTTAGCGCCGAAAACTAACTATGGCTACACCTTC. It translates to CASSLAPKTNYGYTF. V and J are TRBV7-2 and TRBJ1-2; no firm D call. This CDR3 is built from 15 residues. Germline V gives CDR1 SGHTA, CDR2 FQGNSA. V was clipped by 0 bases and J by 0 bases, with 8 bases between them.